Following are 25 T cell receptor beta chains from one sample sequenced in a study of blood T cells in healthy people across ages. It was with a sample-barcoded 5' primer and a J-beta primer mix that a second PCR of about 6 to 12 cycles was run. TCRdb reprocessed the 5' RACE reads with MiXCR, giving one entry per CDR3 protein. In the table there are 850,000 to 1,000,000 distinct CDR3 sequences, about 48% of which are singletons. Sequences were obtained from blood. The receptors stem from a young man in good health.

This clonotype was observed a handful of times. The junction and the germline gene differ at one end; a read error may be behind it. The chain couples TRBV27 to TRBJ1-2; D unclear. The CDR3 contains 17 residues. In germline, CDR1 is MNHEY, CDR2 SMNVEV (reference sequence). The CDR3 nucleotides read TGTGCTAGCAGTTTAAGGAGGACGATGGGTGTAAACTATGGCTACACCTTC. Encoded protein: CASSLRRTMGVNYGYTF.

The CDR3 protein is CASTSHRDSYNEQFF. CDR3 in DNA: TGTGCCAGCACCTCCCACAGGGACTCCTACAATGAGCAGTTCTTC. The rearrangement links TRBV6-2 or TRBV6-3 to TRBJ2-1; the D gene is possibly TRBD1 (6 bases). Germline V gives CDR1 MNHEY, CDR2 SVGEGT. The CDR3 totals 15 residues. V was cut by 7 bases and J by 0 bases, with 13 bases left in between.

The J gene is TRBJ1-5, the V gene TRBV5-1; possibly TRBD1 for D (6 bases). Germline values: CDR1 SGHRS, CDR2 YFSETQ. The CDR3 is 16 residues long. Trimming shortened V by 4 bases and J by 6 bases, and 20 bases separated the two germline ends. Written as DNA, the CDR3 is TGCGCCAGCAGCCTTGGTAGTACAGGGTCGGGTCAGCCCCAGCATTTT. Its protein product is CASSLGSTGSGQPQHF.

There are a few counts of this clonotype. CDR3 coding DNA: TGCGCCAGAGATACAGGTCGCGGGAACTACGAGCAGTACTTC. This encodes CARDTGRGNYEQYF. This chain links TRBV4-1 with TRBJ2-7, with D tentatively TRBD2 (6 bases). V was shortened by 9 bases and J by 3 bases, with 18 bases between the two germline ends. Germline CDR1 MGHRA, CDR2 YSYEKL. CDR3 length: 14 amino acids.

This clonotype turned up a few times. The chain couples TRBV9 to TRBJ1-1; possible D gene TRBD1, 6 bases. Germline V gene data show CDR1 as SGDLS and CDR2 as YYNGEE. The CDR3 length is 15 residues. Deletions cut 4 bases from V and 0 bases from J, with 13 bases between. The CDR3 DNA sequence: TGTGCCAGCAGCACTAAACAGGGTCTGAACACTGAAGCTTTCTTT. This translates into CASSTKQGLNTEAFF.

The V gene is TRBV3-1, the J gene TRBJ2-4; TRBD1 matches 7 bases. Germline V gene sequence: CDR1 LGHDT, CDR2 YNNKEL (reference sequence). Trimming removed 1 base from V and 3 bases from J; junction bases left unmatched: 6. The CDR3 is made up of 16 amino acids. In DNA, the CDR3 is TGTGCCAGCAGCCAAGCTGAGGGGGCAATCAAAAACATTCAGTACTTC. It specifies CASSQAEGAIKNIQYF.

This rearrangement joins TRBV12-3 or TRBV12-4 to TRBJ2-4; 9 bases match TRBD1. The V segment lost 8 bases and the J segment 0 bases; nucleotides outside the gene matches: 14. The CDR3 is made up of 18 amino acids. CDR3 nucleotide sequence: TGTGCCAGCCTTCTGGACAGGGGCCCGATTTTAGCCAAAAACATTCAGTACTTC. Protein product: CASLLDRGPILAKNIQYF.

This clonotype has only a few counts. The chain uses TRBV5-1 and TRBJ2-1, with D maybe TRBD2 (6 bases). The CDR3 contains 14 residues. CDR1 and CDR2 from the germline V gene are SGHRS and YFSETQ. The germline V and J ends were trimmed by 4 bases and 8 bases, with 16 bases remaining between them. CDR3 sequence: CASSHAEGGDEQFF. As DNA, the CDR3 is TGCGCCAGCAGCCATGCCGAGGGAGGAGATGAGCAGTTCTTC.

The genes are TRBV7-9 and TRBJ2-3; perhaps TRBD2 as D (5 bases). Trimming pared 2 bases from V and 0 bases from J, leaving 21 bases between. In germline, CDR1 is SEHNR, CDR2 FQNEAQ (reference sequence). The CDR3 runs to 19 residues. The CDR3 DNA reads as TGTGCCAGCAGCTTAAGGGAGAGATCAGGAACCATTAGCACAGATACGCAGTATTTT. Translation gives CASSLRERSGTISTDTQYF. The complete variable domain, with remaining parts taken from reference TRBV7-9 and TRBJ2-3, reads DTGVSQNPRHKITKRGQNVTFRCDPISEHNRLYWYRQTLGQGPEFLTYFQNEAQLEKSRLLSDRFSAERPKGSFSTLEIQRTEQGDSAMYLCASSLRERSGTISTDTQYFGPGTRLTVL.

The DNA for the CDR3 is TGTGCCAGCACCGAGGACAGGGGTGGCTCAGATACGCAGTATTTT. It yields the protein CASTEDRGGSDTQYF. This chain connects TRBV5-8 to TRBJ2-3, with 9 positions matching TRBD1. Unmatched junction bases numbered 9, after V lost 6 bases and J lost 4 bases. The CDR3 has 15 residues. Looked up from germline, CDR1 is SGHTS and CDR2 is YDEGEE.

The chain employs TRBV11-2 and TRBJ1-2; D remains ambiguous. This CDR3 spans 13 amino acids. The germline CDR1 and CDR2 sequences are SGHAT and FQNNGV. Trimming took off 3 bases at V and 0 bases at J, with 5 bases between the two ends. CDR3 in DNA: TGTGCCAGCAGCTTCGACCCTAACTATGGCTACACCTTC. Translated, it gives CASSFDPNYGYTF.

V is TRBV14 and J is TRBJ2-1, with D hard to call. Per the germline V gene, CDR1 is SGHDN and CDR2 is FVKESK. V was clipped by 2 bases and J by 5 bases, with 10 bases between them. The CDR3 loop spans 14 amino acids. CDR3 residues: CASSQPGRDNEQFF. The CDR3 nucleotides are TGTGCCAGCAGCCAACCCGGACGGGACAATGAGCAGTTCTTC.

This clonotype was picked up a small number of times. V is TRBV28 and J is TRBJ1-1; weak D call: TRBD1 (6 bases). Germline V lookup: CDR1 MDHEN, CDR2 SYDVKM. The CDR3 covers 14 residues. V lost 6 bases to trimming and J lost 1 base, with 12 bases between them. The CDR3 here is CASRSLQGNTEAFF. CDR3 coding DNA: TGTGCCAGCAGATCTTTACAGGGGAACACTGAAGCTTTCTTT.

This clonotype was seen a handful of times. The rearrangement joins TRBV3-1 to TRBJ2-7; 8 nucleotides line up with TRBD1. Losses at the gene ends were 4 bases for V and 2 bases for J; bases not matched to a gene: 7. Germline lookup yields CDR1 LGHDT and CDR2 YNNKEL (reference sequence). The CDR3 covers 15 residues. The CDR3 loop reads CASSLGQGAPYEQYF. Written as DNA, the CDR3 is TGTGCCAGCAGCCTTGGACAGGGAGCACCCTACGAGCAGTACTTC.

The chain is built from TRBV7-2 and TRBJ2-5, with no clear D. The V gene's germline CDR1 is SGHTA and CDR2 FQGNSA. The V end lost 2 bases, the J end lost 5 bases, and 6 bases lay between the germline ends. The CDR3 spans 12 residues. CDR3 bases: TGTGCCAGCAGCTTACATAGGGAGACCCAGTACTTC. Its translation is CASSLHRETQYF. Supplemented by reference TRBV7-2 and TRBJ2-5, the full variable domain reads GAGVSQSPSNKVTEKGKDVELRCDPISGHTALYWYRQSLGQGLEFLIYFQGNSAPDKSGLPSDRFSAERTGGSVSTLTIQRTQQEDSAVYLCASSLHRETQYFGPGTRLLVL.

This clonotype was observed many times. V usage is TRBV4-2 and J usage is TRBJ2-1; D perhaps matches TRBD2 (6 bases). Germline lookup yields CDR1 LGHNA and CDR2 YNFKEQ. V gave up 1 base and J gave up 4 bases, with 8 bases separating them. The CDR3 extends over 14 amino acids. The CDR3 bases are TGTGCCAGCAGCCAAGGTGGGGGGTACAATGAGCAGTTCTTC. The encoded protein is CASSQGGGYNEQFF.

The sample holds a few counts of this clonotype. The V call is TRBV11-2, the J call TRBJ1-2, with a possible D match to TRBD1 (6 bases). V was pared by 5 bases and J by 4 bases, with 14 bases between. The CDR3 extends over 14 amino acids. Germline CDR1 SGHAT, CDR2 FQNNGV. CDR3 region: CASSAGQTPYGYTF. CDR3 sequence (DNA): TGTGCCAGCAGCGCCGGACAGACCCCCTATGGCTACACCTTC.

The chain joins TRBV7-9 to TRBJ1-2; possibly TRBD1 for D (5 bases). This CDR3 comprises 14 residues. CDR1 is SEHNR, CDR2 FQNEAQ, per germline (reference sequence). The V end was cut by 5 bases, the J end by 3 bases, with 13 bases between. The CDR3 bases are TGTGCCAGCAGCCCCGGGGGAGGGTACTATGGCTACACCTTC. Amino acids: CASSPGGGYYGYTF.

V and J are TRBV5-1 and TRBJ2-1; a possible D gene is TRBD1 (6 bases). Germline assignment: CDR1 SGHRS and CDR2 YFSETQ. The ends were cut back, 0 bases at V and 3 bases at J, with 10 bases in the middle. The CDR3 length is 15 residues. DNA of the CDR3: TGCGCCAGCAGCTTGGACAGGGAAAACTACAATGAGCAGTTCTTC. Encoded protein: CASSLDRENYNEQFF.

The chain carries TRBV28 and TRBJ2-7; perhaps TRBD2 as D (7 bases). This CDR3 is 16 amino acids long. Trimming removed 4 bases at V and 0 bases at J, with 16 bases between. Germline V lookup: CDR1 MDHEN, CDR2 SYDVKM. Written as DNA, the CDR3 is TGTGCCAGCAGTTATGGGGAGGGGGGAGTCTCCTACGAGCAGTACTTC. The encoded protein is CASSYGEGGVSYEQYF.

This clonotype was detected many times. The rearrangement links TRBV6-2 or TRBV6-3 to TRBJ1-5; D remains ambiguous. Trimming cost V 4 bases and J 7 bases, with 14 bases left between them. The CDR3 has 14 amino acids. Germline V CDR1 and CDR2: MNHEY, SVGEGT. The chain's CDR3 is CASSSGSTGQPQHF. CDR3 nucleotide sequence: TGTGCCAGCAGTTCTGGATCTACCGGACAGCCCCAGCATTTT.

This clonotype was detected only a few times. The J gene is TRBJ2-3, the V gene TRBV6-5; 10 bases line up with TRBD1. The V gene end was trimmed by 4 bases and the J gene end by 2 bases; junction bases not matched to a gene: 6. The CDR3 consists of 16 residues. Per germline, CDR1 MNHEY and CDR2 SVGAGI. CDR3 in amino acids: CASSFGTGASTDTQYF. The CDR3 nucleotides are TGTGCCAGCAGTTTTGGGACAGGGGCTTCCACAGATACGCAGTATTTT.

The chain couples TRBV27 to TRBJ2-3; the D gene is possibly TRBD2 (5 bases). The CDR3 covers 16 residues. Deletions cut 1 base from V and 6 bases from J, with 17 bases between. Germline lookup yields CDR1 MNHEY and CDR2 SMNVEV (reference sequence). The CDR3 bases are TGTGCCAGCAGTTTATTGCCTAGCCCATTTCAGGATACGCAGTATTTT. It translates to CASSLLPSPFQDTQYF.

This clonotype has more than one count but fewer than ten. The CDR3 coding sequence is TGCAGTGCTAGCGCAGGGCGTGAGCAGTACTTC. Translated, it gives CSASAGREQYF. The chain employs TRBV20-1 and TRBJ2-7; perhaps TRBD1 as D (5 bases). CDR3 length: 11 amino acids. Germline CDR1 DFQATT, CDR2 SNEGSKA (reference sequence). The V gene lost 3 bases and the J gene lost 7 bases, with 10 bases spanning the gap.

This clonotype was observed at least ten times. V gene TRBV21-1 combines with J gene TRBJ2-1. TRBV21-1 has pseudogene status. This CDR3 is built from 13 residues. In DNA, the CDR3 is TGTGCCAGCAGCACCCGACCTTACAATGAGCAGTTCTTC. The encoded protein is CASSTRPYNEQFF.